This TCR beta chain was sequenced in a study of Ad26.COV2.S vaccination and SARS-CoV-2 variants. Treatment indicated: roughly 20 received Ad26.COV2.S at low or high dose, single or two shots; roughly 5 received placebo; per-sample allocation not given. Sampling took place 63 days after the first vaccine or placebo injection. The length of the CDR3 is 14 residues. Germline CDR1 SGHRS, CDR2 YFSETQ. The V and J ends lost 0 bases and 4 bases respectively, with 8 bases between them. In the case of this clone: The same CDR3 can be traced to other DNA sequences in this sample.

The data were produced by immunoSEQ multiplex PCR, yet TCRdb's version contains in-frame clones alone and is incomplete. The sample consists of 440,000 or so clones, 80% to 95% of them appearing once. This receptor was obtained from a person aged 18-65 years who received the Ad26.COV2.S COVID-19 vaccine or a placebo. The source was peripheral blood, collected in a trial of Ad26.COV2.S vaccine versus placebo. The gene calls are TRBV5-1 and TRBJ1-5; no clear D gene. In DNA, the CDR3 is TGCGCCAGCAGCTTGGAGGGCGGGAATCAGCCCCAGCATTTT. It is translated as CASSLEGGNQPQHF.